This T cell receptor (beta chain) was found in a study of response to subunit inactivated influenza vaccine. Study outcomes and limitations: Few additional T cells are recruited per seasonal influenza vaccination, authors suggested.

TCRdb re-derived calls from the RT-PCR reads in MiXCR, one entry per CDR3 protein. Here the sample spans about 700,000 distinct CDR3 sequences, roughly 14% being singletons. V shed 7 bases and J 2 bases; nucleotides not matched to a gene: 11. The germline V gene encodes CDR1 MDHEN and CDR2 SYDVKM. The CDR3 length is 15 residues. For this clonotype: What it binds is unknown.

The clonotype originates from a man aged 50-59 years who received an inactivated influenza vaccine. The input for sequencing was PBMCs from blood, taken approximately 15 days before vaccination. This chain uses TRBV28 with TRBJ2-7, with 7 bases lining up with TRBD1. The CDR3 reads CASTSSTGATYEQYF. The CDR3 DNA follows: TGTGCCAGCACCTCTTCCACAGGGGCCACCTACGAGCAGTACTTC. Drawing the rest from reference TRBV28 and TRBJ2-7, the complete variable domain is DVKVTQSSRYLVKRTGEKVFLECVQDMDHENMFWYRQDPGLGLRLIYFSYDVKMKEKGDIPEGYSVSREKKERFSLILESASTNQTSMYLCASTSSTGATYEQYFGPGTRLTVT.